What follows are 27 T cell receptor beta chains derived from one specimen sequenced in a study of blood T cells in healthy people across ages (dated by TCRdb to the mid-2010s). Receptor libraries were prepared by 5' RACE. Instrument used: Illumina HiSeq 2500. A second about 7 to 11 cycle PCR used a sample-barcoded 5' primer and a J-beta primer mix. The public reads were quality trimmed at Q25 with fastp and then assembled into clones with MiXCR by TCRdb, keeping productive beta chains. Each CDR3 protein appears once, grouped with its most common genes and DNA. The sample table records about 800,000 distinct CDR3 sequences; about half of these occur just once. Together, the top ten hold about a sixth of the sample. The specimen sequenced was blood. The receptors originated from a man aged 80 or over in good health.

The gene calls are TRBV7-2 and TRBJ2-7; the D is unclear. The CDR3 extends over 12 amino acids. The germline V and J ends were trimmed by 5 bases and 0 bases, with 5 bases remaining between them. The V gene's germline CDR1 is SGHTA and CDR2 FQGNSA. The CDR3 here is CASSHPSYEQYF. The CDR3 DNA reads as TGTGCCAGCAGCCACCCCTCCTACGAGCAGTACTTC.

The chain carries TRBV14 and TRBJ2-7; 8 bases line up with TRBD2. The germline gives CDR1 SGHDN, CDR2 FVKESK. V trimming: 2 bases; J trimming: 4 bases; junction bases outside the gene matches: 4. This CDR3 has 14 residues. CDR3 DNA: TGTGCCAGCAGCCAAATAGCGGGGTTGTACGAGCAGTACTTC. It codes for CASSQIAGLYEQYF. Full variable domain (missing parts from reference TRBV14 and TRBJ2-7): EAGVTQFPSHSVIEKGQTVTLRCDPISGHDNLYWYRRVMGKEIKFLLHFVKESKQDESGMPNNRFLAERTGGTYSTLKVQPAELEDSGVYFCASSQIAGLYEQYFGPGTRLTVT.

The chain joins TRBV7-2 to TRBJ2-3; D possibly corresponds to TRBD2 (6 bases). From germline, CDR1 is SGHTA and CDR2 FQGNSA. This CDR3 has 17 residues. Trimming took off 1 base at V and 1 base at J, with 15 bases between the two ends. CDR3: CASSLGASAYGTDTQYF. For the CDR3, the DNA is TGTGCCAGCAGCTTAGGCGCTAGCGCCTACGGCACAGATACGCAGTATTTT.

This clonotype has more than one count but fewer than ten. The chain links TRBV19 to TRBJ2-7; possible D gene TRBD2, 5 bases. V lost 4 bases, J lost 0 bases, and 10 bases lay in between. Germline V lookup: CDR1 LNHDA, CDR2 SQIVND (reference sequence). The CDR3 runs to 14 residues. CDR3 protein: CASSTAVSSYEQYF. The CDR3 DNA reads TGTGCCAGTAGTACAGCGGTGAGCTCCTACGAGCAGTACTTC.

This clonotype was seen more than once but under ten times. The chain recombines TRBV7-2 with TRBJ1-1, with 7 bases lining up with TRBD1. CDR1 is SGHTA, CDR2 FQGNSA, per germline. V lost 1 base and J lost 0; bases outside the gene matches: 11. CDR3 length equals 18 residues. The CDR3 protein is CASSLELPGQHMNTEAFF. Written as DNA, the CDR3 is TGTGCCAGCAGCTTAGAGCTACCGGGACAGCACATGAACACTGAAGCTTTCTTT.

The rearrangement links TRBV6-2 or TRBV6-3 to TRBJ2-7; TRBD1 is a possible D gene (6 bases). This CDR3 is 14 amino acids long. Trimming cost V 4 bases and J 2 bases, with 12 bases left between them. Germline V gene lookup returns CDR1 MNHEY and CDR2 SVGEGT. The CDR3 DNA is TGTGCCAGCAGTTTTCGCAGGGGAACCTACGAGCAGTACTTC. This encodes CASSFRRGTYEQYF.

The chain has TRBV20-1 and TRBJ1-5; the match to TRBD1 covers 8 bases. This CDR3 spans 15 amino acids. Per germline, CDR1 DFQATT and CDR2 SNEGSKA (reference sequence). The V segment lost 2 bases and the J segment 2 bases; nucleotides outside the gene matches: 5. CDR3 residues: CSARHSTGGNQPQHF. CDR3 DNA: TGCAGTGCTAGACACTCGACAGGGGGCAATCAGCCCCAGCATTTT.

This sequence joins TRBV7-9 and TRBJ1-1; D is unclear. CDR1 is SEHNR, CDR2 FQNEAQ, per germline (reference sequence). V lost 6 bases and J 5 bases, leaving 7 bases between the germline ends. The length of the CDR3 is 11 residues. The CDR3 DNA reads as TGTGCCAGCAGTTACTTGACTGAAGCTTTCTTT. It specifies CASSYLTEAFF.

The CDR3 bases are TGTGCCAGCAGCTCGAGGGGACTAGCGGGAAAGGATACGCAGTATTTT. Translating gives CASSSRGLAGKDTQYF. The V and J genes are TRBV7-9 and TRBJ2-3; 13 nucleotides agree with TRBD2. Germline V gene lookup returns CDR1 SEHNR and CDR2 FQNEAQ (reference sequence). The CDR3 consists of 16 residues. V lost 4 bases to trimming and J lost 6 bases; unmatched junction nucleotides: 7.

V is TRBV6-6 and J is TRBJ2-7; D is ambiguous. The V gene lost 0 bases and the J gene lost 2 bases, with 8 bases spanning the gap. CDR1 and CDR2 (germline): MNHNY, SVGAGI (reference sequence). This CDR3 is 14 amino acids long. For the CDR3, the DNA is TGTGCCAGCAGTTACTCGGCCGGAACCTACGAGCAGTACTTC. This gives the protein CASSYSAGTYEQYF.

The chain links TRBV30 to TRBJ2-5; D is possibly TRBD2 (6 bases). The DNA end is more similar to TRBJ2-1, so the J call may be wrong. Germline V gene sequence: CDR1 GTSNPN, CDR2 SVGIG (reference sequence). This CDR3 has 14 residues. DNA of the CDR3: TGTGCACTCCGACCGGGGCGGGATGCGGAGACCCAGTTCTTC. Translation: CALRPGRDAETQFF.

The J gene is TRBJ2-7, the V gene TRBV29-1, with D maybe TRBD1 (6 bases). Trimming took 7 bases from V and 1 from J, leaving 14 bases between them. CDR3 length: 13 amino acids. Germline V gene data show CDR1 as SQVTM and CDR2 as ANQGSEA. The chain's CDR3 is CSAPGQLSYEQYF. The CDR3 bases are TGCAGCGCCCCAGGACAGTTATCCTACGAGCAGTACTTC.

The V call is TRBV25-1, the J call TRBJ2-1, with D possibly TRBD1 on 6 matching bases. Trimming removed 8 bases at V and 5 bases at J, with 19 bases between. The germline V gene has CDR1 MGHDK and CDR2 SYGVNS. The CDR3 is made up of 15 amino acids. The CDR3 DNA sequence: TGTGCCAGCTCAGCCCTCGGGACAACCAACAATGAGCAGTTCTTC. Translated, it gives CASSALGTTNNEQFF.

V and J are TRBV7-2 and TRBJ2-7; 9 bases are a match to TRBD2. The CDR3 has 14 residues. The V segment lost 5 bases and the J segment 10 bases; nucleotides outside the gene matches: 12. Germline V gene lookup returns CDR1 SGHTA and CDR2 FQGNSA. The CDR3 region has the DNA TGTGCCAGCAGCGTGGCGGTAGCGGGGGCGCCTCAGTACTTC. Protein product: CASSVAVAGAPQYF.

This rearrangement joins TRBV20-1 to TRBJ1-5; 9 nucleotides agree with TRBD1. Germline V gene sequence: CDR1 DFQATT, CDR2 SNEGSKA (reference sequence). The CDR3 is made up of 15 amino acids. V was pared by 0 bases and J by 7 bases, with 7 bases of the junction left unmatched. Here the CDR3 reads CSARDPIGQGQPQHF. The CDR3 region has the DNA TGCAGTGCTAGAGATCCAATAGGACAGGGGCAGCCCCAGCATTTT.

This chain links TRBV5-1 with TRBJ2-7; 9 bases fit TRBD1. The V segment lost 1 base and the J segment 0 bases; nucleotides outside the gene matches: 11. Per the germline V gene, CDR1 is SGHRS and CDR2 is YFSETQ. This CDR3 has 18 residues. The CDR3 nucleotides read TGCGCCAGCAGCTTGAGGGATCAGCTACAGGGGGCCTCCTACGAGCAGTACTTC. It yields the protein CASSLRDQLQGASYEQYF. The entire variable domain, with the rest obtained from reference TRBV5-1 and TRBJ2-7, is as follows: KAGVTQTPRYLIKTRGQQVTLSCSPISGHRSVSWYQQTPGQGLQFLFEYFSETQRNKGNFPGRFSGRQFSNSRSEMNVSTLELGDSALYLCASSLRDQLQGASYEQYFGPGTRLTVT.

This clonotype was observed a handful of times. V is TRBV5-1 and J is TRBJ2-3; 8 nucleotides match TRBD1. The germline V gene encodes CDR1 SGHRS and CDR2 YFSETQ. The ends lost 4 bases at V and 1 base at J; junction bases unmatched: 5. This CDR3 is 15 amino acids long. The CDR3 loop is CASSTPGQGTDTQYF. The CDR3 coding sequence is TGCGCCAGCAGCACCCCGGGACAGGGCACAGATACGCAGTATTTT.

The chain's CDR3 is CASSSGSLDNEQYF. The CDR3 DNA sequence: TGTGCCAGCAGTAGCGGGAGTTTAGACAATGAGCAGTACTTC. V gene TRBV28 combines with J gene TRBJ2-5; TRBD2 matches at 8 bases. V shed 5 bases, J shed 11 bases, and the junction held 13 bases outside the gene matches. The germline CDR1 and CDR2 sequences are MDHEN and SYDVKM. The CDR3 runs 14 residues.

This clonotype has a count of ten or more. The V gene is TRBV7-2, the J gene TRBJ2-5, with 12 bases aligning to TRBD2. This CDR3 is built from 19 residues. With 5 bases clipped from V and 4 bases from J, the junction kept 17 bases outside the gene matches. Germline CDR1 is SGHTA and CDR2 is FQGNSA. CDR3 nucleotides: TGTGCCAGCAGCCCAGGTCGGACTAGCGGGAAGGGGTGGCGAGAGACCCAGTACTTC. This gives the protein CASSPGRTSGKGWRETQYF.

This clonotype came up many times. The chain carries TRBV25-1 and TRBJ2-6; the D gene is possibly TRBD2 (6 bases). The CDR3 covers 16 residues. The germline V gene has CDR1 MGHDK and CDR2 SYGVNS. V lost 5 bases to trimming and J lost 0 bases, with 11 bases between them. The CDR3 is CASSSLGGSGANVLTF. The CDR3 DNA follows: TGTGCCAGCAGTTCACTCGGGGGCTCTGGGGCCAACGTCCTGACTTTC.

This clonotype was observed a few times. The V gene is TRBV12-3 or TRBV12-4, the J gene TRBJ1-1; the D is unclear. This CDR3 contains 12 residues. V shed 6 bases and J shed 7 bases, with 12 bases lying between them. The CDR3 DNA is TGTGCCAGCAGGTTTTCTAACCTTGAAGCTTTCTTT. Its protein product is CASRFSNLEAFF.

The V call is TRBV7-9, the J call TRBJ1-6, with 9 nucleotides matching TRBD1. Germline V gene sequence: CDR1 SEHNR, CDR2 FQNEAQ (reference sequence). The CDR3 has 15 amino acids. With V trimmed by 1 base and J by 6 bases, 1 base remained unmatched. The CDR3 loop is CASSLGDRVNSPLHF. The CDR3 DNA reads as TGTGCCAGCAGCTTAGGGGACAGGGTTAATTCACCCCTCCACTTT.

The V call is TRBV10-2, the J call TRBJ2-7, with 8 bases aligning to TRBD2. The CDR3 contains 13 residues. Germline V gives CDR1 WSHSY, CDR2 SAAADI. The V segment lost 4 bases and the J segment 7 bases; nucleotides outside the gene matches: 6. Written as DNA, the CDR3 is TGCGCCAGCAGTGTTAGGCTAGCGGGTGAGCAGTACTTC. Protein: CASSVRLAGEQYF.

This chain connects TRBV12-3 or TRBV12-4 to TRBJ1-2; weak D call: TRBD1 (5 bases). The length of the CDR3 is 14 residues. V was cut by 3 bases and J by 2 bases, with 10 bases left in between. The CDR3 loop reads CASSFGGKNYGYTF. For the CDR3, the DNA is TGTGCCAGCAGTTTCGGGGGGAAGAACTATGGCTACACCTTC.

A few counts support this clonotype. The chain links TRBV6-2 or TRBV6-3 to TRBJ1-6; maybe TRBD1 (5 bases). This CDR3 is built from 14 residues. With 4 bases removed from V and 9 bases from J, the gap between germline ends came to 13 bases. Germline V lookup: CDR1 MNHEY, CDR2 SVGEGT. CDR3 loop: CASSFETQASPLHF. The CDR3 bases are TGTGCCAGCAGTTTCGAGACACAGGCTTCACCCCTCCACTTT.

There are a few counts of this clonotype. This may stem from a read error, because a much larger clone lies one nucleotide away. This chain joins TRBV9 and TRBJ2-7; the D gene is possibly TRBD2 (6 bases). The V end lost 4 bases, the J end lost 7 bases, and 21 bases lay between the germline ends. The CDR3 is made up of 15 amino acids. Germline-derived CDR1 and CDR2 are SGDLS and YYNGEE. The CDR3 here is CASSPGVGGNREQYF. The CDR3 region has the DNA TGTGCCAGCAGCCCCGGGGTGGGCGGGAATCGTGAGCAGTACTTC. The full variable domain, in which reference TRBV9 and TRBJ2-7 provide the parts outside the CDR3, is DSGVTQTPKHLITATGQRVTLRCSPRSGDLSVYWYQQSLDQGLQFLIQYYNGEERAKGNILERFSAQQFPDLHSELNLSSLELGDSALYFCASSPGVGGNREQYFGPGTRLTVT.

The CDR3 nucleotides are TGTGCCTGGAGTACATCCGGTCTCGAGCAGTACTTC. Translated: CAWSTSGLEQYF. The chain is built from TRBV30 and TRBJ2-7; D is unresolved. Germline values: CDR1 GTSNPN, CDR2 SVGIG (reference sequence). Trimming took off 2 bases at V and 6 bases at J, with 11 bases between the two ends. CDR3 size: 12 residues.